A selection of T cell receptor beta chains follows, all from one sample in a study of regulatory T cells in long-lasting Graves disease. One entry per CDR3 protein, called by TCRdb with MiXCR from the multiplex PCR reads. The sample lists about 450,000 distinct CDR3 sequences; about a sixth were seen once. These same data were also listed under a study on T cells in Graves' hyperthyroidism and ophthalmopathy.

This material consisted of peripheral blood mononuclear cells (PBMCs), taken at new diagnosis, from a patient treated with antithyroid drugs. Source of these receptors: a woman in her twenties or thirties with Graves disease. CDR3s include the opening cysteine and the closing phenylalanine or tryptophan. Fields, in order: CDR3 protein, J gene, D gene, CDR3 length, clone size, V gene. The D gene is left open where the match is weak. The size field is filled for only some rows; it gives once, few, many or a size class.

CDR3aa: CASSPRERDTQYF
j_gene: TRBJ2-3
d_gene: .
len: 13
abundance: many
v_gene: TRBV6-2/TRBV6-3

CDR3aa: CASTYAGTGMFLYGYTF
j_gene: TRBJ1-2
d_gene: TRBD1
len: 17
abundance: .
v_gene: TRBV7-2

CDR3aa: CASSLGTTTYEQYF
j_gene: TRBJ2-7
d_gene: TRBD2
len: 14
abundance: many
v_gene: TRBV3-1

CDR3aa: CASSLHDRANTGELFF
j_gene: TRBJ2-2
d_gene: TRBD1
len: 16
abundance: many
v_gene: TRBV27

CDR3aa: CASSPAGTLAEAFF
j_gene: TRBJ1-1
d_gene: .
len: 14
abundance: many
v_gene: TRBV28

CDR3aa: CSVGLGRETQYF
j_gene: TRBJ2-5
d_gene: .
len: 12
abundance: few
v_gene: TRBV29-1

CDR3aa: CASSLELETQYF
j_gene: TRBJ2-5
d_gene: .
len: 12
abundance: many
v_gene: TRBV27

CDR3aa: CSVEDRGLGYTF
j_gene: TRBJ1-2
d_gene: TRBD1
len: 12
abundance: few
v_gene: TRBV29-1

CDR3aa: CATSRASRDRYQPQHF
j_gene: TRBJ1-5
d_gene: .
len: 16
abundance: .
v_gene: TRBV15

CDR3aa: CASSPRQGVPGNTIYF
j_gene: TRBJ1-3
d_gene: TRBD1
len: 16
abundance: .
v_gene: TRBV7-8

CDR3aa: CASSLSGTPNSPLHF
j_gene: TRBJ1-6
d_gene: .
len: 15
abundance: .
v_gene: TRBV5-1

CDR3aa: CASSLEVGTVPEAFF
j_gene: TRBJ1-1
d_gene: TRBD1
len: 15
abundance: few
v_gene: TRBV7-9

CDR3aa: CAGSSRDRSSSYEQYF
j_gene: TRBJ2-7
d_gene: TRBD1
len: 16
abundance: .
v_gene: TRBV7-9

CDR3aa: CASSENGFYNEQFF
j_gene: TRBJ2-1
d_gene: .
len: 14
abundance: .
v_gene: TRBV2

CDR3aa: CSVGGSGRGDTQYF
j_gene: TRBJ2-3
d_gene: .
len: 14
abundance: many
v_gene: TRBV29-1

CDR3aa: CASSSGQGADGYTF
j_gene: TRBJ1-2
d_gene: TRBD1
len: 14
abundance: many
v_gene: TRBV13

CDR3aa: CASSPRTGGDDTQYF
j_gene: TRBJ2-3
d_gene: TRBD1
len: 15
abundance: many
v_gene: TRBV18

CDR3aa: CASSPAQSAYETQYF
j_gene: TRBJ2-5
d_gene: .
len: 15
abundance: many
v_gene: TRBV7-3

CDR3aa: CASTPKGGYEQYF
j_gene: TRBJ2-7
d_gene: .
len: 13
abundance: many
v_gene: TRBV27

CDR3aa: CASSSPGLAGESTDTQYF
j_gene: TRBJ2-3
d_gene: TRBD2
len: 18
abundance: few
v_gene: TRBV7-9

CDR3aa: CSARDRSGPFMDTQYF
j_gene: TRBJ2-3
d_gene: TRBD2
len: 16
abundance: many
v_gene: TRBV20-1

CDR3aa: CASSAHGTSGYTGELFF
j_gene: TRBJ2-2
d_gene: TRBD2
len: 17
abundance: .
v_gene: TRBV12-3/TRBV12-4

CDR3aa: CSASVTRNTGELFF
j_gene: TRBJ2-2
d_gene: .
len: 14
abundance: .
v_gene: TRBV20-1

CDR3aa: CASSQDLDSPETQYF
j_gene: TRBJ2-5
d_gene: .
len: 15
abundance: many
v_gene: TRBV3-1

CDR3aa: CASSLWLQGVRTYEQYF
j_gene: TRBJ2-7
d_gene: .
len: 17
abundance: .
v_gene: TRBV28

CDR3aa: CASSRRRSGDTQYF
j_gene: TRBJ2-3
d_gene: .
len: 14
abundance: many
v_gene: TRBV7-6

CDR3aa: CASSQGSISEETQYF
j_gene: TRBJ2-5
d_gene: .
len: 15
abundance: .
v_gene: TRBV4-1

CDR3aa: CASSRAPTEQLTDTQYF
j_gene: TRBJ2-3
d_gene: .
len: 17
abundance: few
v_gene: TRBV5-4

CDR3aa: CASSQQLTSGPRRYEQFF
j_gene: TRBJ2-1
d_gene: TRBD2
len: 18
abundance: many
v_gene: TRBV14

CDR3aa: CAKRSGENTEAFF
j_gene: TRBJ1-1
d_gene: .
len: 13
abundance: many
v_gene: TRBV10-3

CDR3aa: CASSPEAGVTEAFF
j_gene: TRBJ1-1
d_gene: .
len: 14
abundance: .
v_gene: TRBV18

CDR3aa: CASSLWGQPQHF
j_gene: TRBJ1-5
d_gene: .
len: 12
abundance: many
v_gene: TRBV28

CDR3aa: CASSRGLAGGLGELFF
j_gene: TRBJ2-2
d_gene: TRBD2
len: 16
abundance: many
v_gene: TRBV11-2

CDR3aa: CASSRPGQGASGANVLTF
j_gene: TRBJ2-6
d_gene: TRBD1
len: 18
abundance: few
v_gene: TRBV19

CDR3aa: CASSVGGLNTEAFF
j_gene: TRBJ1-1
d_gene: .
len: 14
abundance: many
v_gene: TRBV2

CDR3aa: CASRRQGPSGANVLTF
j_gene: TRBJ2-6
d_gene: TRBD1
len: 16
abundance: few
v_gene: TRBV27

CDR3aa: CSAIDTGGDTEAFF
j_gene: TRBJ1-1
d_gene: .
len: 14
abundance: .
v_gene: TRBV20-1

CDR3aa: CASSRPGPSYEQYF
j_gene: TRBJ2-7
d_gene: .
len: 14
abundance: many
v_gene: TRBV10-2

CDR3aa: CSATGTSGRAIQETQYF
j_gene: .
d_gene: TRBD2
len: 17
abundance: .
v_gene: TRBV20-1

CDR3aa: CASSESGAGANVLTF
j_gene: TRBJ2-6
d_gene: .
len: 15
abundance: .
v_gene: TRBV9

CDR3aa: CASGGSSGNTIYF
j_gene: TRBJ1-3
d_gene: .
len: 13
abundance: few
v_gene: TRBV9

CDR3aa: CASSTQGAVNEQFF
j_gene: TRBJ2-1
d_gene: TRBD1
len: 14
abundance: once
v_gene: TRBV5-1

CDR3aa: CSVVDVQETQYF
j_gene: TRBJ2-5
d_gene: .
len: 12
abundance: .
v_gene: TRBV29-1

CDR3aa: CAIRETGAGISEQYF
j_gene: TRBJ2-7
d_gene: TRBD1
len: 15
abundance: few
v_gene: TRBV10-3

CDR3aa: CASSLGLAGGADTQYF
j_gene: TRBJ2-3
d_gene: TRBD2
len: 16
abundance: .
v_gene: TRBV7-9

CDR3aa: CASSLDPRDRVSYEQYF
j_gene: TRBJ2-7
d_gene: TRBD1
len: 17
abundance: many
v_gene: TRBV11-3

CDR3aa: CASSYTGTTNNEQFF
j_gene: TRBJ2-1
d_gene: TRBD2
len: 15
abundance: many
v_gene: TRBV3-1

CDR3aa: CATSRDPVQALTGELFF
j_gene: TRBJ2-2
d_gene: .
len: 17
abundance: few
v_gene: TRBV15

CDR3aa: CASAKVVTNTGELFF
j_gene: TRBJ2-2
d_gene: .
len: 15
abundance: .
v_gene: TRBV6-2/TRBV6-3

CDR3aa: CRPGGLGENEQFF
j_gene: TRBJ2-1
d_gene: TRBD2
len: 13
abundance: many
v_gene: TRBV20-1

CDR3aa: CSATLLAGVNEQFF
j_gene: TRBJ2-1
d_gene: TRBD2
len: 14
abundance: many
v_gene: TRBV20-1

CDR3aa: CASRFRPQGNEQFF
j_gene: TRBJ2-1
d_gene: .
len: 14
abundance: many
v_gene: TRBV28

CDR3aa: CASSGRGGITEAFF
j_gene: TRBJ1-1
d_gene: .
len: 14
abundance: .
v_gene: TRBV7-8

CDR3aa: CASSYDTTGSYNEQFF
j_gene: TRBJ2-1
d_gene: TRBD1
len: 16
abundance: .
v_gene: TRBV6-2/TRBV6-3

CDR3aa: CACLTGAFYNEQFF
j_gene: TRBJ2-1
d_gene: TRBD1
len: 14
abundance: many
v_gene: TRBV30

CDR3aa: CASSYSIGTGNRLETQYF
j_gene: TRBJ2-5
d_gene: TRBD1
len: 18
abundance: few
v_gene: TRBV6-2/TRBV6-3

CDR3aa: CASSPWTSGTTGTDTQYF
j_gene: TRBJ2-3
d_gene: TRBD2
len: 18
abundance: .
v_gene: TRBV4-3

CDR3aa: CASRPPGGAGTNVLTF
j_gene: TRBJ2-6
d_gene: .
len: 16
abundance: .
v_gene: TRBV19

CDR3aa: CATSRDSQETQYF
j_gene: TRBJ2-5
d_gene: .
len: 13
abundance: few
v_gene: TRBV15

CDR3aa: CASSPGTLAPEAFF
j_gene: TRBJ1-1
d_gene: .
len: 14
abundance: many
v_gene: TRBV12-3/TRBV12-4